This T cell receptor beta chain was recorded in a study of blood T cell repertoires in COVID-19. On the study more broadly: PBMCs, B-cell-depleted T cells, or T cells were the source of the cDNA or gDNA that made up the material.

Germline V gives CDR1 LNHDA, CDR2 SQIVND (reference sequence). The CDR3 has 19 amino acids. Trimming took 4 bases from V and 0 from J, leaving 21 bases between them. Method: immunoSEQ multiplex PCR; TCRdb's copy keeps in-frame clones and lacks some. The sample yields some 220,000 clones, 75% to 85% seen once. Sequencing was performed on peripheral blood. The TCR comes from a woman aged 70-85 years with COVID-19, enrolled during active disease. V usage is TRBV19 and J usage is TRBJ2-2; D might be TRBD1 (5 bases). The CDR3 here is CASSTTLGTQDANTGELFF. The DNA for the CDR3 is TGTGCCAGTAGTACAACCTTGGGAACACAGGACGCGAACACCGGGGAGCTGTTTTTT. Using reference TRBV19 and TRBJ2-2 for the parts outside the CDR3, the full variable domain is DGGITQSPKYLFRKEGQNVTLSCEQNLNHDAMYWYRQDPGQGLRLIYYSQIVNDFQKGDIAEGYSVSREKKESFPLTVTSAQKNPTAFYLCASSTTLGTQDANTGELFFGEGSRLTVL.